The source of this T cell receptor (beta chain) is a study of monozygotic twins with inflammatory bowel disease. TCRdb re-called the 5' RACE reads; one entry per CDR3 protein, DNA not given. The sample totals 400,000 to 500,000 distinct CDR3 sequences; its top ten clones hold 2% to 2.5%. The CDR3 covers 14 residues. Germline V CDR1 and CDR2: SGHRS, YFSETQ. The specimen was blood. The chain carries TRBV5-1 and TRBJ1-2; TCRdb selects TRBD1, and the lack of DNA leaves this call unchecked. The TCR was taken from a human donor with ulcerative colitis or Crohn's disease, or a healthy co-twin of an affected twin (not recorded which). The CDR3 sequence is CASSLVGSPDGYTF.